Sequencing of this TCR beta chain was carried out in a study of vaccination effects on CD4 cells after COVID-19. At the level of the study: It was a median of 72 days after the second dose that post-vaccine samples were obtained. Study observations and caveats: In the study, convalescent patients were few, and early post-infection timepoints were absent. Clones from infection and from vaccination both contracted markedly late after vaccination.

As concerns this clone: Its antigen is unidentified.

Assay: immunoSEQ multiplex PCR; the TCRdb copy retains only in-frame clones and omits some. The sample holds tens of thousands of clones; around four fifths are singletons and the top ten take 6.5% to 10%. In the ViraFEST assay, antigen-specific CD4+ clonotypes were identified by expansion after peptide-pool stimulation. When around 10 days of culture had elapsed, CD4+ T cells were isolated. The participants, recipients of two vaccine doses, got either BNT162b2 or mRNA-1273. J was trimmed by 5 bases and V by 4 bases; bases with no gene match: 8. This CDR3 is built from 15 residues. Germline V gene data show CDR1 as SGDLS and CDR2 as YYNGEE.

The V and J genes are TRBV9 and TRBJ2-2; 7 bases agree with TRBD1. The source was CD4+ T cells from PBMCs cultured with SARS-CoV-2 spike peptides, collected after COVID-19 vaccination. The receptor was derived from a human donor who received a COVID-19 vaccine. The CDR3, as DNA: TGTGCCAGCAGCATCGGGACAGTTGGTACCGGGGAGCTGTTTTTT. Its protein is CASSIGTVGTGELFF.